What follows are 18 T cell receptor beta chains derived from one specimen sequenced in a study of blood T cell repertoires in COVID-19. Profiled with immunoSEQ multiplex PCR; TCRdb holds only in-frame clones, not every one. The table has some 170,000 clones, approximately 86% seen once. The sequencing sample was made of peripheral blood. These receptors came from a woman between 50 and 59 years old with acute or convalescent COVID-19.

The chain uses TRBV7-2 and TRBJ1-6, with D uncertain. With 1 base removed from V and 0 bases from J, the gap between germline ends came to 13 bases. The CDR3 extends over 18 amino acids. Germline values: CDR1 SGHTA, CDR2 FQGNSA. The CDR3 loop is CASSLVGIRSSYNSPLHF. The CDR3, as DNA: TGTGCCAGCAGCTTAGTGGGCATTCGCAGCTCCTATAATTCACCCCTCCACTTT.

This chain links TRBV6-4 with TRBJ1-6; 7 bases align to TRBD1. CDR1 MRHNA and CDR2 SNTAGT come from the germline V gene. Trimming at V came to 7 bases and at J to 2 bases, leaving 8 bases not matched to a gene. The CDR3 totals 16 residues. CDR3 sequence reads: CASTPGQVTYNSPLHF. The CDR3 bases are TGTGCCAGCACCCCAGGACAGGTTACCTATAATTCACCCCTCCACTTT.

V usage is TRBV12-3 or TRBV12-4 and J usage is TRBJ1-6; D unresolved. The CDR3 contains 13 residues. V was clipped by 8 bases and J by 10 bases, with 15 bases between them. CDR3 sequence (DNA): TGTGCCAGCTGCGGCCTAGATGGGTCACCCCTCCACTTT. Amino acid sequence: CASCGLDGSPLHF.

As DNA, the CDR3 is TGTGCCAGTAGTTCATGGACAGGGTACAATGAGCAGTTCTTC. It encodes CASSSWTGYNEQFF. The gene calls are TRBV19 and TRBJ2-1; 8 bases map to TRBD1. Per germline, CDR1 LNHDA and CDR2 SQIVND (reference sequence). J gave up 4 bases and V 5 bases, and 4 bases lay outside the gene matches. The CDR3 has 14 amino acids.

The chain recombines TRBV6-5 with TRBJ2-6; TRBD1 is a possible D gene (6 bases). CDR3 length: 15 amino acids. Looked up from germline, CDR1 is MNHEY and CDR2 is SVGAGI. Trimming took 9 bases from V and 0 from J, leaving 12 bases between them. The chain's CDR3 is CASRTETSGANVLTF. The CDR3 DNA reads TGTGCCAGTAGGACAGAGACCTCTGGGGCCAACGTCCTGACTTTC.

V is TRBV5-4 and J is TRBJ2-1; 7 nucleotides match TRBD2. Germline lookup yields CDR1 SGHNT and CDR2 YYREEE (reference sequence). After removal of 4 bases from V and 6 bases from J, the junction contained 1 base not matched to a gene. The CDR3 covers 12 residues. CDR3 sequence (DNA): TGTGCCAGCAGCCGGACTAGCAATGAGCAGTTCTTC. Translation gives CASSRTSNEQFF.

The chain links TRBV7-6 to TRBJ1-5; D is unresolved. Germline values: CDR1 SGHVS, CDR2 FNYEAQ. V was cut by 1 base and J by 7 bases, with 8 bases left in between. CDR3 size: 13 residues. CDR3 residues: CASSLESRQPQHF. The CDR3 bases are TGTGCCAGCAGCTTAGAGTCGAGGCAGCCCCAGCATTTT.

V is TRBV5-8 and J is TRBJ1-6; the match to TRBD1 covers 7 bases. CDR1 is SGHTS and CDR2 is YDEGEE in the germline V gene. V shed 4 bases and J 9 bases; nucleotides not matched to a gene: 13. There are 16 residues in the CDR3. The CDR3 sequence is CASSAYRGGIGSPLHF. The CDR3 coding sequence is TGTGCCAGCAGCGCCTACAGGGGCGGGATAGGTTCACCCCTCCACTTT.

J is TRBJ1-3 and V is TRBV19; D call uncertain. The V end was cut by 5 bases, the J end by 4 bases, with 9 bases between. CDR1 is LNHDA, CDR2 SQIVND, per germline (reference sequence). The CDR3 extends over 13 amino acids. Here the CDR3 reads CASSFEEGNTIYF. CDR3 sequence (DNA): TGTGCCAGTAGTTTCGAGGAGGGAAACACCATATATTTT.

The chain couples TRBV7-9 to TRBJ1-2; possible D gene TRBD1, 5 bases. The CDR3 sequence is 13 residues long. Trimming removed 3 bases at V and 8 bases at J, with 13 bases between. Per germline, CDR1 SEHNR and CDR2 FQNEAQ (reference sequence). CDR3 amino acids: CASSFQGAWGYTF. In DNA, the CDR3 is TGTGCCAGCAGCTTTCAAGGGGCTTGGGGCTACACCTTC.

The genes are TRBV5-1 and TRBJ2-2, with a tentative D call TRBD2 (6 bases). CDR3 size: 16 residues. V was trimmed by 4 bases and J by 7 bases, leaving 20 bases between them. Germline V lookup: CDR1 SGHRS, CDR2 YFSETQ. The chain's CDR3 is CASSRVGLANDGELFF. The CDR3 DNA reads as TGCGCCAGCAGCCGGGTGGGGCTAGCGAATGACGGGGAGCTGTTTTTT.

The gene calls are TRBV14 and TRBJ1-6; weak D call: TRBD1 (6 bases). The CDR3 length is 13 residues. V lost 6 bases, J lost 6 bases, and 9 bases lay in between. Looked up from germline, CDR1 is SGHDN and CDR2 is FVKESK. The CDR3 DNA sequence: TGTGCCAGCAGGACAGGCTCTAATTCACCCCTCCACTTT. Translated, it gives CASRTGSNSPLHF.

V usage is TRBV29-1 and J usage is TRBJ1-1; no definite D call. V lost 5 bases to trimming and J lost 1 base, with 11 bases between them. Germline-derived CDR1 and CDR2 are SQVTM and ANQGSEA. This CDR3 is built from 13 residues. DNA of the CDR3: TGCAGCGTTAGACAAGGCTCGAACACTGAAGCTTTCTTT. It yields the protein CSVRQGSNTEAFF.

V and J are TRBV5-1 and TRBJ2-5, with 7 positions matching TRBD1. The ends lost 4 bases at V and 2 bases at J; junction bases unmatched: 5. This CDR3 spans 14 amino acids. CDR1 and CDR2 (germline): SGHRS, YFSETQ. CDR3 protein: CASSVGQMQETQYF. The CDR3, as DNA: TGCGCCAGCAGCGTGGGACAGATGCAAGAGACCCAGTACTTC.

V usage is TRBV7-9 and J usage is TRBJ2-4; 10 positions match TRBD1. Losses at the gene ends were 4 bases for V and 8 bases for J; bases not matched to a gene: 5. CDR1 and CDR2 from the germline V gene are SEHNR and FQNEAQ (reference sequence). CDR3 size: 14 residues. The CDR3 nucleotides read TGTGCCAGCAGCTCCGGACAGGGGGTGGACATTCAGTACTTC. Protein: CASSSGQGVDIQYF.

The chain carries TRBV7-8 and TRBJ1-5; TRBD1 matches 9 bases. There are 14 residues in the CDR3. Germline V CDR1 and CDR2: SGHVS, FQNEAQ. V trimming: 4 bases; J trimming: 12 bases; junction bases outside the gene matches: 10. CDR3 in DNA: TGTGCCAGCAGCTCACAGGGGGCGCGGGGTGTCCAGCATTTT. Amino acids: CASSSQGARGVQHF.

The gene calls are TRBV6-2 or TRBV6-3 and TRBJ2-3; D is unclear. V was clipped by 4 bases and J by 6 bases, with 11 bases between them. The CDR3 is made up of 13 amino acids. Germline V gene lookup returns CDR1 MNHEY and CDR2 SVGEGT. The CDR3, as DNA: TGTGCCAGCAGTTCGTATCAGCGCGATACGCAGTATTTT. This gives the protein CASSSYQRDTQYF.

The rearrangement links TRBV19 to TRBJ2-1; 12 bases align to TRBD2. Germline CDR1 is LNHDA and CDR2 is SQIVND (reference sequence). The CDR3 has 15 amino acids. V trimming: 10 bases; J trimming: 4 bases; junction bases outside the gene matches: 8. CDR3 protein: CATDRGLAGYNEQFF. Here the CDR3 DNA reads TGTGCCACAGACCGAGGACTAGCGGGGTACAATGAGCAGTTCTTC.